This T cell receptor (beta chain) came from a study of blood T cell repertoires in COVID-19. The germline V gene has CDR1 KGHSH and CDR2 LQKENI. CDR3 size: 14 residues. The junction had 1 base not matched to a gene; V was cut back by 5 bases and J by 1 base. Data came from immunoSEQ multiplex PCR; TCRdb stores just in-frame clones and leaves some out. The data contain fewer than 250,000 clones, over 75% of them singletons. This clone has only a few counts. The sample consisted of peripheral blood. This receptor was obtained from a woman aged 40-49 years with acute or convalescent COVID-19. The rearrangement joins TRBV18 to TRBJ2-3; the match to TRBD2 covers 9 bases. CDR3 sequence reads: CASSRTSGTDTQYF. CDR3 nucleotide sequence: TGTGCCAGCTCAAGGACTAGCGGCACAGATACGCAGTATTTT.